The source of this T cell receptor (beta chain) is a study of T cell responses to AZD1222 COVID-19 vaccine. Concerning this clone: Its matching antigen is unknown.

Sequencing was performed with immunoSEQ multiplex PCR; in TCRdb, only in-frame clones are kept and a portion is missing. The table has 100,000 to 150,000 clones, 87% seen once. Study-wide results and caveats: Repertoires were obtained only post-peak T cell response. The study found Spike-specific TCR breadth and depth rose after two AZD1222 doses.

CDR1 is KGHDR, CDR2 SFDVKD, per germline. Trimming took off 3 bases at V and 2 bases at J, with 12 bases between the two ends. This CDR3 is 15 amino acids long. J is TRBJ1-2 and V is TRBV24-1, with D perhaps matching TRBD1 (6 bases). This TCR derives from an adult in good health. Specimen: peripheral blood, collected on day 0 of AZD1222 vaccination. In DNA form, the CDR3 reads TGTGCCACCAGTGATCCTCGGACAGCAAACTATGGCTACACCTTC. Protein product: CATSDPRTANYGYTF.